The 10 T cell receptor beta chains below all came from one sample that was sequenced in a study of OX40 agonist ivuxolimab in advanced cancers. Library method: the immunoSEQ multiplex PCR assay. Sourced from immuneACCESS, this table was stored by TCRdb with only in-frame sequences that have V and J called. A share of the clones is absent; for the studies checked, an unresolved V gene accounts for under half, and the remainder has no known explanation. The sample table shows roughly 23,000 clones, and 83% are seen once. Roughly a fifth of the sample is held by the ten biggest clonotypes. Sequencing used CD4+ or CD8+ T cells sorted from blood, obtained in a trial of the OX40 agonist ivuxolimab. These TCRs come from an adult with an advanced solid tumor such as melanoma, head and neck, liver or kidney cancer.

This sequence joins TRBV5-5 and TRBJ2-5, with TRBD1 identical over 7 bases. V was pared by 0 bases and J by 0 bases, with 5 bases of the junction left unmatched. Germline V lookup: CDR1 SGHKS, CDR2 YYEKEE (reference sequence). The CDR3 loop spans 16 amino acids. CDR3 loop: CASSLGAGGNQETQYF. CDR3 bases: TGTGCCAGCAGCTTGGGGGCAGGGGGTAACCAAGAGACCCAGTACTTC.

Regarding this clone: The junction departs from germline at one end; a sequencing error may be responsible. Other nucleotide sequences from this sample produce the same CDR3. The V and J genes are TRBV5-4 and TRBJ2-7; D is possibly TRBD2 (5 bases). This CDR3 is 15 amino acids long. From germline, CDR1 is SGHNT and CDR2 YYREEE (reference sequence). CDR3 nucleotides: TGTGCCAGCAGCGCGGGTAAAATTAGCTCCTATGAGCAGTACTTC. Translation gives CASSAGKISSYEQYF.

J is TRBJ2-7 and V is TRBV30, with D unclear. CDR3 length equals 13 residues. Germline values: CDR1 GTSNPN, CDR2 SVGIG (reference sequence). The germline V and J ends were trimmed by 7 bases and 0 bases, with 13 bases remaining between them. The CDR3 sequence: CAFESASSYEQYF. DNA of the CDR3: TGTGCCTTTGAGAGCGCTAGCTCCTACGAGCAGTACTTC.

CDR3 sequence reads: CASSEVGVNQPQHF. DNA for the CDR3: TGTGCCAGCAGTGAAGTGGGGGTCAATCAGCCCCAGCATTTT. V is TRBV2 and J is TRBJ1-5, with D tentatively TRBD1 (5 bases). The germline gives CDR1 SNHLY, CDR2 FYNNEI. The V end was cut by 1 base, the J end by 3 bases, with 7 bases between. This CDR3 region has 14 residues.

This chain links TRBV27 with TRBJ2-2; no definite D call. The CDR3 sequence is 14 residues long. The V gene's germline CDR1 is MNHEY and CDR2 SMNVEV (reference sequence). The V end lost 3 bases, the J end lost 5 bases, and 10 bases lay between the germline ends. This chain's CDR3 is CASSLHSETGELFF. The CDR3 DNA sequence: TGTGCCAGCAGTTTGCACAGTGAAACCGGGGAGCTGTTTTTT.

J is TRBJ1-2 and V is TRBV2, with TRBD1 matching over 8 bases. V shed 1 base, J shed 8 bases, and the junction held 9 bases outside the gene matches. The CDR3 contains 15 residues. Per germline, CDR1 SNHLY and CDR2 FYNNEI. The CDR3 here is CASSEGGQVPWGYTF. DNA for the CDR3: TGTGCCAGCAGTGAAGGGGGACAGGTCCCGTGGGGCTACACCTTC.

J is TRBJ2-7 and V is TRBV15, with D perhaps TRBD1 or TRBD2 (6 bases each). The length of the CDR3 is 16 residues. The V end was cut by 0 bases, the J end by 3 bases, with 15 bases between. CDR1 and CDR2 (germline): LNHNV, YYDKDF (reference sequence). CDR3 region: CATSRDLKGGVYEQYF. CDR3 DNA sequence: TGTGCCACCAGCAGAGATCTAAAGGGGGGCGTCTACGAGCAGTACTTC. Full variable domain (rest looked up from reference TRBV15 and TRBJ2-7): DAMVIQNPRYQVTQFGKPVTLSCSQTLNHNVMYWYQQKSSQAPKLLFHYYDKDFNNEADTPDNFQSRRPNTSFCFLDIRSPGLGDTAMYLCATSRDLKGGVYEQYFGPGTRLTVT.

The rearrangement joins TRBV15 to TRBJ1-4; D not resolved. The CDR3 length is 15 residues. V was trimmed by 0 bases and J by 5 bases, leaving 10 bases between them. CDR1 LNHNV and CDR2 YYDKDF come from the germline V gene (reference sequence). In DNA, the CDR3 is TGTGCCACCAGCAGAGATTATTCCAGAAATGAAAAACTGTTTTTT. It is translated as CATSRDYSRNEKLFF.

The genes are TRBV28 and TRBJ2-3; no clear D. The CDR3 extends over 13 amino acids. CDR1 and CDR2 (germline): MDHEN, SYDVKM. Deletions cut 10 bases from V and 2 bases from J, with 13 bases between. CDR3 protein: CATDGQYTDTQYF. CDR3 DNA: TGTGCCACCGACGGGCAATACACAGATACGCAGTATTTT.

This clone is medium-sized within its sample. This sequence joins TRBV27 and TRBJ1-2, with D possibly TRBD1 on 5 matching bases. Germline loops: CDR1 MNHEY, CDR2 SMNVEV (reference sequence). The CDR3 length is 17 residues. The germline V and J ends were trimmed by 0 bases and 6 bases, with 20 bases remaining between them. The CDR3 loop reads CASSLSGWDSQKNGYTF. In nucleotides, the CDR3 is TGTGCCAGCAGTTTATCGGGTTGGGACTCCCAAAAGAATGGCTACACCTTC.